The rows below give T cell receptor beta chains drawn from one sample of a study of T cells after posttransplantation cyclophosphamide. Using immunoSEQ multiplex PCR, the repertoire was profiled, and TCRdb retains in-frame clones only, with some absent. The sample contains 3,500 to 5,500 clones, around 82% of which appear only once. Sequences were derived from PBMCs, sampled 86 days after allogeneic stem cell transplant with posttransplant cyclophosphamide. The receptor set was obtained from a male patient aged 50 to 60 who received an allogeneic stem cell transplant from an unrelated donor, was CMV-positive, and had acute GVHD only. The T cells may partly be graft donor cells. CDR3s include the opening cysteine and the closing phenylalanine or tryptophan. D genes are given only for firm matches. Some rows mark clone size as missing; the rest say once, few, many or name a class of expanded clone.

- TRBJ1-1 - TRBV5-8 TGTGCCAGCATCGGACAGTTGAACACTGAAGCTTTCTTT CASIGQLNTEAFF
- TRBJ1-4 - TRBV30 TGTGCCGGAATACAGGGCTCTGAAAAACTGTTTTTT CAGIQGSEKLFF
- TRBJ1-1 - TRBV18 TGTGCCAGCTCATCAATTTGGGGGGATTACACTGAAGCTTTCTTT CASSSIWGDYTEAFF
TRBD2 TRBJ2-7 few TRBV5-1 TGTGCCAGCAGCTCCACCGGGAGGGAGGGGTCCTACGAGCAGTACTTC CASSSTGREGSYEQYF
TRBD1 TRBJ1-2 - TRBV5-5 TGTGCCAGCAGCTTGGAGGGGGCCCTTTATCTGAATGGCTACACCTTC CASSLEGALYLNGYTF
- TRBJ1-5 - TRBV27 TGTGCCAGCAGAAAAACTACAGGACAGCCCCAGCATTTT CASRKTTGQPQHF
- TRBJ2-7 - TRBV27 TGTGCCAGCAGTTTATATGGTCTAGTCAACGAGCAGTACTTC CASSLYGLVNEQYF
- TRBJ1-5 once TRBV9 TGTGCCAGCAGCGCCGAGGTGGCCCCCAATCAGCCCCAGCATTTT CASSAEVAPNQPQHF
TRBD2 TRBJ2-7 - TRBV6-5 TGTGCCAGCAGTCGACTAGCGGGAGCCTACGAGCAGTACTTC CASSRLAGAYEQYF
- TRBJ2-1 - TRBV19 TGTGCCAGTAATTGGGGGGTGTCTGGAGAGAATGAGCAGTTCTTC CASNWGVSGENEQFF
- TRBJ2-5 - TRBV5-1 TGCGCCAGCAGGCTAGGGGTGGCCCAAGAGACCCAGTACTTC CASRLGVAQETQYF
TRBD2 TRBJ2-7 - TRBV19 TGTGCCAGTAGTACCTCCGGACTAGCGGGTGACGACTACGAGCAGTACTTC CASSTSGLAGDDYEQYF
- TRBJ2-7 few TRBV30 TGTGCCTGGAGGTCCGCAGAAACCCCGTTCTACGAGCAGTACTTC CAWRSAETPFYEQYF
TRBD2 TRBJ2-5 - TRBV10-3 TGTGCCATCAGTGAAGGTCTAGCGGGAGGTGCGGAGACCCAGTACTTC CAISEGLAGGAETQYF
- TRBJ2-5 - TRBV11-2 TGTGCCAGCAGCTTACAGGAGGCCCCCCAAGAGACCCAGTACTTC CASSLQEAPQETQYF
TRBD2 TRBJ2-1 - TRBV7-3 TGTGCCAGCAGTATATGGCTAGCGGGGGCCCCCCTACGCTACAATGAGCAGTTCTTC CASSIWLAGAPLRYNEQFF
- TRBJ2-3 - TRBV6-6 TGTGCCAGCAGCTTAGGGCAGGGACATCCAGATACGCAGTATTTT CASSLGQGHPDTQYF
- TRBJ2-1 - TRBV19 TGTGCCAGTAGTATCCGGGTCCACAATGAGCAGTTCTTC CASSIRVHNEQFF
TRBD1 TRBJ2-3 - TRBV19 TGTGCCAGTAGTATCGGGACAGGGGTCTTCCCAGATACGCAGTATTTT CASSIGTGVFPDTQYF
- TRBJ2-2 - TRBV18 TGTGCCAGCTCACCCGATCGGGCGGGGGCAACCGGGGAGCTGTTTTTT CASSPDRAGATGELFF
- TRBJ1-5 - TRBV19 TGTGCCAGTAGTATCGCAGGGGATTATCAGCCCCAGCATTTT CASSIAGDYQPQHF
- TRBJ1-1 - TRBV28 TGTGCCAGCAGTTTAAACCCCGGGACATCTGAAGCTTTCTTT CASSLNPGTSEAFF
TRBD1 TRBJ2-1 - TRBV5-3 TGTGCCAGAAGTTGGGACAGCTACAATGAGCAGTTCTTC CARSWDSYNEQFF
TRBD1 TRBJ2-5 - TRBV28 TGTGCCAGCAGTTTTGACAGGGGGCTGGAGACCCAGTACTTC CASSFDRGLETQYF
TRBD2 TRBJ2-7 once TRBV7-2 TGTGCCAGCAGGGAGAGCGGGACCTACGAGCAGTACTTC CASRESGTYEQYF
- TRBJ2-1 once TRBV10-3 TGTGCCATCAGTGCCAGCAATGAGCAGTTCTTC CAISASNEQFF
- TRBJ2-1 - TRBV27 TGTGCCAGCAGTCTTCAACAAGCGGGCGGCCCCAATGAGCAGTTCTTC CASSLQQAGGPNEQFF
- TRBJ2-6 once TRBV10-3 TGTGCCATCTCTTCTGGGGCCAACGTCCTGACTTTC CAISSGANVLTF
- TRBJ1-2 - TRBV7-2 TGTGCCAGCAGCTTACAGGCGAACTATGGCTACACCTTC CASSLQANYGYTF
- TRBJ2-7 - TRBV30 TGTGCCTGGAGTGTTACGGGTTACGAGCAGTACTTC CAWSVTGYEQYF
- TRBJ2-5 - TRBV18 TGTGCCAGCTCCCCTGCCAGGGGTGGAGAGACCCAGTACTTC CASSPARGGETQYF
- TRBJ1-6 - TRBV6-1 TGTGCCAGCAGTGAAGCCCCAGCGGGGGTTTTGGCCTATAATTCACCCCTCCACTTT CASSEAPAGVLAYNSPLHF
- TRBJ2-7 - TRBV5-5 TGTGCCAGCAGCCAAGCGACGGAGAGCTACGAGCAGTACTTC CASSQATESYEQYF
TRBD2 TRBJ2-7 - TRBV15 TGTGCCACCAGCAGAGAGACTAGCGGGAACATACACGAGCAGTACTTC CATSRETSGNIHEQYF
- TRBJ1-2 - TRBV5-6 TGTGCCAGCAGCCCTCCCAAATCAGGCGGCTACACCTTC CASSPPKSGGYTF
TRBD2 TRBJ2-2 once TRBV11-3 TGTGCCAGCAGCTTACGGGAGGACGGGGAGCTGTTTTTT CASSLREDGELFF
TRBD1 TRBJ2-1 - TRBV7-9 TGTGCCAGCAGCTTACGGGACAGACCGACCTCCTACAATGAGCAGTTCTTC CASSLRDRPTSYNEQFF
TRBD1 TRBJ1-5 - TRBV28 TGTGCCAGCAGTACTCGAGGCAGGGGGCAGAATCAGCCCCAGCATTTT CASSTRGRGQNQPQHF
TRBD1 TRBJ1-3 once TRBV7-8 TGTGCCAGCAGCCCCCTGGGACAGGGAAACACCATATATTTT CASSPLGQGNTIYF
TRBD2 TRBJ2-7 - TRBV5-1 TGCGCCAGCAGGGATGTAGCGGGTATGAGCGAGCAGTACTTC CASRDVAGMSEQYF
- TRBJ1-2 - TRBV2 TGTGCCAGCAGTGAAAGTGAGGGGGTGGGCTACACCTTC CASSESEGVGYTF
TRBD2 TRBJ2-4 few TRBV29-1 TGCAGCACCGCTAGCGGTGAAAACATTCAGTACTTC CSTASGENIQYF
- TRBJ2-1 once TRBV4-3 TGCGCCAGCAGCCAAGCTCTCGCTAGCGCCTCCTACAATGAGCAGTTCTTC CASSQALASASYNEQFF
- TRBJ1-1 - TRBV9 TGTGCCAGCAGCCCCCACGGACAGACGAACACTGAAGCTTTCTTT CASSPHGQTNTEAFF